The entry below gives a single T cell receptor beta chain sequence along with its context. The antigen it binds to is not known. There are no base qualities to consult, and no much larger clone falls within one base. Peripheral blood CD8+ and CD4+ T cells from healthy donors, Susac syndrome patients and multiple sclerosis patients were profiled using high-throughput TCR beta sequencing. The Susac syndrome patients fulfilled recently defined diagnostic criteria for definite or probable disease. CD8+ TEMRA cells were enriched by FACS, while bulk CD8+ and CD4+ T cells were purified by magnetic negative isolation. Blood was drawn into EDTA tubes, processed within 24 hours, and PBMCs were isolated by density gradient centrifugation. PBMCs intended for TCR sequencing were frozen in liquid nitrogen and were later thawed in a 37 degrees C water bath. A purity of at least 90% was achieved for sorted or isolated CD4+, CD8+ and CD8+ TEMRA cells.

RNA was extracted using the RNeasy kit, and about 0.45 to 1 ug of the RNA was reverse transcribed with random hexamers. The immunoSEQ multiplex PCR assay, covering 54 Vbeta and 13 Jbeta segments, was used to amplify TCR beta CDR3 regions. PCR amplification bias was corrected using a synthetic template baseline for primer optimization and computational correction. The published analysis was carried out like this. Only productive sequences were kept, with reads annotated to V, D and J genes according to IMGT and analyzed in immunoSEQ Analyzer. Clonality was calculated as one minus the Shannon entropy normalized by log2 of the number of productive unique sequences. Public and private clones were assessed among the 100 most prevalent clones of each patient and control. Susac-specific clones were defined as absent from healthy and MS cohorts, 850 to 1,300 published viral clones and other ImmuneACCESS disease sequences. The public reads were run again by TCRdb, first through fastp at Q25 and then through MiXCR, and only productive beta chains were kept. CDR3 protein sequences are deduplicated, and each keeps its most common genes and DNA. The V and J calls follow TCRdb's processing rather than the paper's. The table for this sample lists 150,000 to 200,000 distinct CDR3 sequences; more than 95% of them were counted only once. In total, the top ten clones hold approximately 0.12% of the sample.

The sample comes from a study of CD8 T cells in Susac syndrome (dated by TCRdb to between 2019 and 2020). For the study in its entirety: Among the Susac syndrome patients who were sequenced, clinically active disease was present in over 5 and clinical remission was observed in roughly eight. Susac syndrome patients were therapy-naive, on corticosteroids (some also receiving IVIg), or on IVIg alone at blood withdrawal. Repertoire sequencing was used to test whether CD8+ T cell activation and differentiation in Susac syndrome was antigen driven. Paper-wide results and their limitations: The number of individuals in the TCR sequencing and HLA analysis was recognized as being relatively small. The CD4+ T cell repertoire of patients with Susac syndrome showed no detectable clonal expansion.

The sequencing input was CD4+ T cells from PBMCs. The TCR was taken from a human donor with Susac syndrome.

Here the CDR3 is given as CSTEGLLAESSYNEQFF. The nucleotide sequence reads TGCAGCACCGAGGGCCTATTAGCGGAGAGCTCCTACAATGAGCAGTTCTTC. This chain is built from TRBV29-1 and TRBJ2-1; matching of 6 bases hints at TRBD2 as the D gene. CDR1 and CDR2, per the germline V gene, are SQVTM and ANQGSEA. V is clipped by 8 bases and J by 0 bases, and the sequence between their germline boundaries is 23 bases long. The CDR3 holds 17 amino acids from the cysteine to the phenylalanine. Here the CDR3 DNA is all that survives: 51 bases in frame from base 1.